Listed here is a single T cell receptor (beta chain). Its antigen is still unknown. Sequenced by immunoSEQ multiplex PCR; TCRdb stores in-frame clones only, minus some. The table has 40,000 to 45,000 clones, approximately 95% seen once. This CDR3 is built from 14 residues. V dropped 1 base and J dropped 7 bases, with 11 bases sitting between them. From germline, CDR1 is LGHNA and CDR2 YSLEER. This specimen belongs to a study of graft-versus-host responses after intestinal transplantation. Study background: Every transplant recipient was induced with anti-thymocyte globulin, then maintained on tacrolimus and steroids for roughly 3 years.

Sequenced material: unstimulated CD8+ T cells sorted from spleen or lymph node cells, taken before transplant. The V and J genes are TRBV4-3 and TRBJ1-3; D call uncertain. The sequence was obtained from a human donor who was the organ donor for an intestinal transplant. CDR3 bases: TGCGCCAGCAGCCAAGGTGCTTTAAGCAACACCATATATTTT. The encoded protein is CASSQGALSNTIYF.